What follows describes a single T cell receptor (beta chain). Vbeta (60) and Jbeta (13) primers were used in the PCR. Profiling relied on immunoSEQ multiplex PCR, and the TCRdb table lists in-frame clones only, not all of them. The sample carries about 80,000 clones, roughly 80% recorded once. The entry originates in a study of cytomegalovirus exposure and HLA in healthy donors. The CDR3 consists of 15 residues. Germline-derived CDR1 and CDR2 are MGHRA and YSYEKL. With 1 base removed from V and 5 bases from J, the gap between germline ends came to 14 bases. The chain is built from TRBV4-1 and TRBJ1-2; D remains unclear. The specimen was PBMCs. The sequence came from a woman aged 40 to 50 in good health and CMV-seronegative. This chain's CDR3 is CASSQVPGGSYGYTF. CDR3 nucleotides: TGCGCCAGCAGCCAAGTCCCGGGAGGGTCGTATGGCTACACCTTC.